The clone carrying this T cell receptor beta chain came up a few times. Its antigen is not identified. The ends were cut back, 0 bases at V and 2 bases at J, with 6 bases in the middle. Per germline, CDR1 SGHKS and CDR2 YYEKEE (reference sequence). CDR3 length: 13 residues. The sample is drawn from a study of cytomegalovirus exposure and HLA in healthy donors. General study results and limits: Despite most TCR sequences being rare, some public TCRs occurred in many donors. In a later analysis, compared with equally common non-associated chains, HLA-associated beta chains were more expanded.

The primer mix had 60 Vbeta and 13 Jbeta primers. Data came from immunoSEQ multiplex PCR; TCRdb stores just in-frame clones and leaves some out. Found here are about 150,000 clones, almost 80% of them singletons; the top ten hold about 1.8%. Sequencing was done on a sample of PBMCs. The sequence derives from a woman aged 25 to 39 in good health and CMV-seronegative. The V call is TRBV5-5, the J call TRBJ2-7; no clear D. As DNA, the CDR3 is TGTGCCAGCAGCTTGGTGGCCACCTACGAGCAGTACTTC. Translating it yields CASSLVATYEQYF.